This T cell receptor (beta chain) was sequenced in a study of CD4 T cells in relation to SARS-CoV-2 and coronaviruses. Study-wide results and limits: Pre-pandemic and post-infection samples never came from the same donor.

Sequenced by immunoSEQ multiplex PCR; TCRdb stores in-frame clones only, minus some. The sample consists of about 21,000 clones, 74% of them appearing once. The unexposed donors gave CD4+ T cells in about 2010-2019, prior to COVID-19. CD4+ T cells were isolated from the cells after nine to eleven days of culture. PBMCs were plated at a few million per well in IL-2-containing medium. The CDR3 runs to 13 residues. The ends were cut back, 2 bases at V and 8 bases at J, with 12 bases in the middle. The germline gives CDR1 SGHAT, CDR2 FQNNGV. The sample holds one count of this clone. The antigen is not known.

The chain recombines TRBV11-2 with TRBJ1-2; D is uncertain. What was sequenced was CD4+ T cells from PBMCs, cultured in vitro. The TCR comes from a human donor in good health. CDR3 DNA sequence: TGTGCCAGCAGCTTAAGGGCGGTGGGAGGCTACACCTTC. Encoded protein: CASSLRAVGGYTF.